This T cell receptor (beta chain) came from a study of shared clonotypes between healthy human individuals. Looking at the study overall: Three plates were used per donor for CD4 naive, three for CD4 memory, two for CD8 naive and one for CD8 memory. Findings and caveats of the study: Clonotype sharing across a few donors was observed for about 4.8% of naive CD4 clonotypes.

The V gene end was trimmed by 3 bases and the J gene end by 5 bases; junction bases not matched to a gene: 5. Germline loops: CDR1 GTSNPN, CDR2 SVGIG (reference sequence). The CDR3 runs 14 residues. All the donors were Caucasian adults who lived in Nashville, Tennessee. Profiling relied on immunoSEQ multiplex PCR, and the TCRdb table lists in-frame clones only, not all of them. The data show about 2.4 million clones, with roughly 92% seen just once and over 0.12% held by the top ten. This clone was detected a few times. Its antigen is not known. Within the sample, other DNA sequences also encode this same CDR3.

Sample: naive CD4+ T cells sorted from blood. The sample's subset: CD45RA+ positively selected. The origin of this receptor is a man aged 18 to 30 in good health. The gene calls are TRBV30 and TRBJ2-2; the match to TRBD1 covers 8 bases. CDR3 nucleotide sequence: TGTGCCTGGAGGGGGACAGGACGAACCGGGGAGCTGTTTTTT. Its translation: CAWRGTGRTGELFF.